The 26 T cell receptor beta chains presented below share a single source sample, sequenced in a study of Graves' ophthalmopathy and Graves' hyperthyroidism. Using RNA transcripts, the TCR beta CDR3 regions were amplified. HTBI primers were employed in first-round RT-PCR, then a second-round multiplex PCR followed. TCRdb re-derived calls from the multiplex PCR reads in MiXCR, one entry per CDR3 protein. The profile shows 300,000 to 400,000 distinct CDR3 sequences, about 17% of them singletons. Sequencing was done on a sample of peripheral blood. The receptors come from an adult man with Graves' ophthalmopathy.

This clonotype was recorded many times. CDR3 bases: TGCGCCAGCAGCCAAGATTCACGGACAGCCCAAACGTCTGGCTACACCTTC. Residues: CASSQDSRTAQTSGYTF. This chain uses TRBV4-1 with TRBJ1-2; D possibly corresponds to TRBD1 (6 bases). The germline CDR1 and CDR2 sequences are MGHRA and YSYEKL. Deletions cut 0 bases from V and 7 bases from J, with 21 bases between. This CDR3 is built from 17 residues.

This clonotype has a count of ten or more. The chain couples TRBV29-1 to TRBJ1-2; 8 nucleotides line up with TRBD1. The V gene's germline CDR1 is SQVTM and CDR2 ANQGSEA. This CDR3 is built from 16 residues. Trimming removed 4 bases from V and 2 bases from J; junction bases left unmatched: 12. The CDR3 DNA sequence: TGCAGCGTTGCCCTCCCCCGACAGGGGACGAACTATGGCTACACCTTC. Protein sequence: CSVALPRQGTNYGYTF.

V gene TRBV7-2 combines with J gene TRBJ1-5; D uncertain. In germline, CDR1 is SGHTA, CDR2 FQGNSA. CDR3 length: 14 residues. Trimming stripped 6 bases from V and 4 bases from J, with 13 bases between. CDR3 loop: CASRAVGGNQPQHF. Here the CDR3 DNA reads TGTGCCAGCAGAGCCGTGGGCGGGAATCAGCCCCAGCATTTT.

Many counts were recorded for this clonotype. The gene calls are TRBV13 and TRBJ2-2, with 8 positions matching TRBD2. Germline values: CDR1 PRHDT, CDR2 FYEKMQ (reference sequence). CDR3 length equals 15 residues. The V gene end was trimmed by 5 bases and the J gene end by 3 bases; junction bases not matched to a gene: 5. CDR3 sequence (DNA): TGTGCCAGCAGCCCGGGGGGGCCGGACACCGGGGAGCTGTTTTTT. It specifies CASSPGGPDTGELFF.

This clonotype was recorded at least ten times. The V and J genes are TRBV12-3 or TRBV12-4 and TRBJ1-1; D uncertain. The germline V and J ends were trimmed by 6 bases and 0 bases, with 8 bases remaining between them. This CDR3 region has 13 residues. The CDR3 sequence is CASSSRVNTEAFF. CDR3 DNA sequence: TGTGCCAGCAGCAGTAGGGTGAACACTGAAGCTTTCTTT.

This chain links TRBV27 with TRBJ1-2; the D is unclear. The length of the CDR3 is 13 residues. Per the germline V gene, CDR1 is MNHEY and CDR2 is SMNVEV (reference sequence). The V end lost 7 bases, the J end lost 4 bases, and 13 bases lay between the germline ends. The DNA for the CDR3 is TGTGCCAGCACCTCGGACCCAAGCTATGGCTACACCTTC. Translation: CASTSDPSYGYTF.

This clonotype was counted at least ten times. The chain employs TRBV5-1 and TRBJ1-2; 10 nucleotides match TRBD1. The CDR3 is made up of 14 amino acids. V shed 3 bases, J shed 3 bases, and the junction held 2 bases outside the gene matches. CDR1 SGHRS and CDR2 YFSETQ come from the germline V gene. The CDR3 here is CASSSGTGDYGYTF. CDR3 DNA: TGCGCCAGCAGCTCCGGGACAGGGGACTATGGCTACACCTTC. The variable domain in full, completed from reference TRBV5-1 and TRBJ1-2, reads KAGVTQTPRYLIKTRGQQVTLSCSPISGHRSVSWYQQTPGQGLQFLFEYFSETQRNKGNFPGRFSGRQFSNSRSEMNVSTLELGDSALYLCASSSGTGDYGYTFGSGTRLTVV.

This clonotype came up a few times. The chain carries TRBV30 and TRBJ2-5; D might be TRBD1 or TRBD2, each matching 6 bases. This CDR3 contains 13 residues. Germline values: CDR1 GTSNPN, CDR2 SVGIG (reference sequence). V lost 2 bases, J lost 4 bases, and 11 bases lay in between. CDR3: CAWSLGGRETQYF. The CDR3 DNA reads as TGTGCCTGGAGTCTAGGGGGGCGAGAGACCCAGTACTTC.

This clonotype was observed many times. The chain uses TRBV7-2 and TRBJ2-7; D is undetermined. Germline assignment: CDR1 SGHTA and CDR2 FQGNSA. The V and J ends lost 0 bases and 4 bases respectively, with 7 bases between them. The CDR3 consists of 13 residues. CDR3 loop: CASSLATRYEQYF. DNA for the CDR3: TGTGCCAGCAGCTTAGCGACCAGATACGAGCAGTACTTC.

This clonotype was observed at least ten times. The V and J genes are TRBV6-2 or TRBV6-3 and TRBJ2-7; a weak D match, TRBD2 (6 bases). The CDR3 has 13 amino acids. Germline CDR1 reads MNHEY; CDR2 reads SVGEGT. V dropped 6 bases and J dropped 5 bases, with 14 bases sitting between them. CDR3 bases: TGTGCCAGCAGAGACGGGGGAGGTAACGAGCAGTACTTC. Protein sequence: CASRDGGGNEQYF.

This clonotype showed up just once. The chain uses TRBV12-3 or TRBV12-4 and TRBJ2-7; 11 nucleotides agree with TRBD2. J lost 5 bases, V lost 2 bases, and 11 bases had no gene match. The CDR3 has 17 amino acids. The CDR3 sequence: CASSLRGATSGSHEQYF. The CDR3 DNA is TGTGCCAGCAGTTTAAGGGGTGCCACTAGCGGGAGTCACGAGCAGTACTTC.

The table lists this clonotype with many counts. The CDR3 spells CSAPTGSETQYF. CDR3 bases: TGCAGTGCTCCAACAGGGTCAGAGACCCAGTACTTC. The V and J genes are TRBV20-1 and TRBJ2-5, with TRBD1 as a possible D gene (6 bases). The CDR3 length is 12 residues. V lost 5 bases to trimming and J lost 4 bases, with 11 bases between them. Germline V gene data show CDR1 as DFQATT and CDR2 as SNEGSKA (reference sequence).

At least ten counts were recorded for this clonotype. The chain employs TRBV20-1 and TRBJ1-5; the D gene is possibly TRBD1 (5 bases). The CDR3 sequence is 16 residues long. CDR1 is DFQATT, CDR2 SNEGSKA, per germline (reference sequence). Trimming stripped 0 bases from V and 3 bases from J, with 15 bases between. This chain's CDR3 is CSARDIRDGHNQPQHF. DNA for the CDR3: TGCAGTGCTAGAGATATCCGGGACGGCCACAATCAGCCCCAGCATTTT.

This clonotype has at least ten counts. The CDR3 nucleotides are TGCAGTGCTATAGGACAGGGGGTGGATCAGCCCCAGCATTTT. This encodes CSAIGQGVDQPQHF. The chain couples TRBV20-1 to TRBJ1-5; TRBD1 aligns across 10 bases. The germline CDR1 and CDR2 sequences are DFQATT and SNEGSKA (reference sequence). Losses at the gene ends were 4 bases for V and 5 bases for J; bases not matched to a gene: 5. This CDR3 contains 14 residues.

This clonotype came up many times. The chain uses TRBV6-1 and TRBJ1-2, with D maybe TRBD1 (6 bases). Germline V lookup: CDR1 MNHNS, CDR2 SASEGT. This CDR3 has 17 amino acids. V was clipped by 6 bases and J by 2 bases, with 22 bases between them. For the CDR3, the DNA is TGTGCCAGCAGAACTGACGATCTACAGAGGGGGAACTATGGCTACACCTTC. Encoded protein: CASRTDDLQRGNYGYTF.

As for this clonotype: A much larger clone lies a single base off, so this may be a read error. The rearrangement joins TRBV19 to TRBJ2-2; D gene ambiguous. The CDR3 covers 14 residues. Germline CDR1 is LNHDA and CDR2 is SQIVND (reference sequence). The V end was cut by 5 bases, the J end by 4 bases, with 11 bases between. The CDR3, as DNA: TGTGCCAGTAGTCTGGTGGAGATCACCGGGGAGCTGTTTTTT. Its protein is CASSLVEITGELFF.

This clonotype occurred many times. Mismatch with germline at one junction end may stem from a read error. The chain couples TRBV7-9 to TRBJ1-2; TRBD1 agrees at 10 bases. CDR1 is SEHNR, CDR2 FQNEAQ, per germline (reference sequence). The CDR3 length is 15 residues. The CDR3 is CASSLGTGGNHGYTF. Here the CDR3 DNA reads TGTGCCAGCAGCTTAGGGACAGGGGGTAACCATGGCTACACCTTC.

This clonotype was recorded many times. V usage is TRBV30 and J usage is TRBJ2-4; D is possibly TRBD2 (6 bases). CDR1 is GTSNPN and CDR2 is SVGIG in the germline V gene (reference sequence). The CDR3 has 13 amino acids. The ends were cut back, 1 base at V and 6 bases at J, with 10 bases in the middle. This CDR3 is CAWSAGAGNIQYF. The CDR3 DNA follows: TGTGCCTGGAGTGCGGGAGCGGGAAACATTCAGTACTTC.

The chain employs TRBV12-3 or TRBV12-4 and TRBJ2-2; D may match TRBD1 or TRBD2 (5 bases each). The CDR3 has 16 residues. V was clipped by 4 bases and J by 0 bases, with 12 bases between them. CDR3 protein: CASSSRGLTNTGELFF. As DNA, the CDR3 is TGTGCCAGCAGTTCGAGGGGCCTAACGAACACCGGGGAGCTGTTTTTT.

In its sample, this clonotype was seen many times. The rearrangement links TRBV5-1 to TRBJ2-7; D uncertain. CDR1 is SGHRS, CDR2 YFSETQ, per germline. CDR3 length: 14 residues. V was clipped by 2 bases and J by 0 bases, with 9 bases between them. The DNA of the CDR3 is TGCGCCAGCAGCTTACGCTACAGCTCCTACGAGCAGTACTTC. This codes for CASSLRYSSYEQYF.

This clonotype was detected many times. The chain is built from TRBV6-1 and TRBJ1-1; no firm D call. Germline V CDR1 and CDR2: MNHNS, SASEGT. This CDR3 contains 12 residues. V shed 7 bases and J shed 4 bases, with 10 bases lying between them. In nucleotides, the CDR3 is TGTGCCAGCAAAACTTGGGGCACTGAAGCTTTCTTT. As protein: CASKTWGTEAFF.

The V call is TRBV5-1, the J call TRBJ1-2; TRBD1 is a possible D gene (6 bases). Germline loops: CDR1 SGHRS, CDR2 YFSETQ. Trimming pared 4 bases from V and 8 bases from J, leaving 21 bases between. This CDR3 region has 15 residues. The CDR3 is CASSPDGGEAKGYTF. DNA of the CDR3: TGCGCCAGCAGCCCGGACGGGGGCGAGGCGAAAGGCTACACCTTC.

This clonotype was counted many times. This chain joins TRBV28 and TRBJ1-1, with D tentatively TRBD1 (5 bases). V gave up 4 bases and J gave up 3 bases, with 12 bases separating them. Germline V CDR1 and CDR2: MDHEN, SYDVKM. The CDR3 consists of 14 residues. CDR3: CASSSTVSDTEAFF. Here the CDR3 DNA reads TGTGCCAGCAGTTCGACAGTGTCTGACACTGAAGCTTTCTTT.

V usage is TRBV12-3 or TRBV12-4 and J usage is TRBJ2-7; D not resolved. V was pared by 3 bases and J by 5 bases, with 14 bases between. There are 14 residues in the CDR3. The CDR3: CASSFLSGSHEQYF. The CDR3 region has the DNA TGTGCCAGCAGTTTCTTGTCCGGGTCCCACGAGCAGTACTTC.

This clonotype has more than one count but fewer than ten. The CDR3 coding sequence is TGTGCCAGCAGCCGCACTCGGACAGATGAAGCTTTCTTT. Its protein is CASSRTRTDEAFF. The chain has TRBV12-3 or TRBV12-4 and TRBJ1-1; D perhaps matches TRBD1 (6 bases). The V and J ends lost 6 bases and 7 bases respectively, with 15 bases between them. The CDR3 sequence is 13 residues long.

This clonotype appeared a few times. A clone one base away is much larger, so this may be a read error. The chain has TRBV6-1 and TRBJ2-7; D gene unclear. Germline V lookup: CDR1 MNHNS, CDR2 SASEGT. This CDR3 is built from 15 residues. CDR3 DNA sequence: TGTGTCAGCAGCCCCCATAGGCCTAGCTCCTACGAGCAGTACTTC. It encodes CVSSPHRPSSYEQYF.